The 16 T cell receptor beta chains presented below share a single source sample, sequenced in a study of blood T cell repertoires in COVID-19. Sequencing used immunoSEQ multiplex PCR; TCRdb keeps in-frame clones, though not all of them. The data hold 160,000 or so clones, with roughly 84% observed a single time. The sample consisted of PBMCs or T cells enriched from blood (not recorded which). The receptor source for this set is a man in his 60s who had recovered from COVID-19.

The chain is built from TRBV18 and TRBJ2-3; D unclear. Trimming pared 3 bases from V and 2 bases from J, leaving 12 bases between. Germline V gene lookup returns CDR1 KGHSH and CDR2 LQKENI. CDR3 length equals 15 residues. The CDR3 reads CASSPVRKATDTQYF. In DNA, the CDR3 is TGTGCCAGCTCACCGGTGAGGAAAGCCACAGATACGCAGTATTTT.

This sequence joins TRBV5-1 and TRBJ1-6; 7 positions agree with TRBD1. Germline CDR1 is SGHRS and CDR2 is YFSETQ. The CDR3 has 15 amino acids. J gave up 8 bases and V 1 base, and 6 bases lay outside the gene matches. The CDR3 DNA sequence: TGCGCCAGCAGCTTGAGTGTCAGGGGGGATTCACCCCTCCACTTT. Translated, it gives CASSLSVRGDSPLHF.

The sample holds many counts of this clone. This sequence joins TRBV7-3 and TRBJ2-1; D ambiguous. CDR3 length: 15 amino acids. Germline V gives CDR1 SGHTA, CDR2 FQGTGA. V lost 3 bases and J 9 bases, leaving 18 bases between the germline ends. The CDR3: CASSFPTAGTSEQFF. In DNA form, the CDR3 reads TGTGCCAGCAGCTTCCCTACGGCAGGTACAAGTGAGCAGTTCTTC.

The CDR3 sequence: CASSTRTGGYNEQYF. DNA for the CDR3: TGCGCCAGCAGCACTCGGACAGGGGGATACAACGAGCAGTACTTC. This chain connects TRBV5-1 to TRBJ2-7, with 10 bases aligning to TRBD1. The CDR3 runs to 15 residues. V lost 4 bases, J lost 5 bases, and 9 bases stayed unmatched. Per germline, CDR1 SGHRS and CDR2 YFSETQ.

The genes are TRBV6-5 and TRBJ2-1, with TRBD2 identical over 8 bases. This CDR3 is 14 amino acids long. Germline V gene data show CDR1 as MNHEY and CDR2 as SVGAGI. V trimming: 7 bases; J trimming: 3 bases; junction bases outside the gene matches: 5. CDR3 region: CASTDSGIYNEQFF. The CDR3 region has the DNA TGTGCCAGCACGGATAGCGGGATCTACAATGAGCAGTTCTTC.

The rearrangement links TRBV28 to TRBJ1-1, with D possibly TRBD1 on 5 matching bases. Germline V gene sequence: CDR1 MDHEN, CDR2 SYDVKM. The CDR3 is 12 residues long. V was pared by 2 bases and J by 9 bases, with 10 bases between. The CDR3 DNA reads TGTGCCAGCAGTTTAACCGGGACTCAAGCTTTCTTT. Amino acids: CASSLTGTQAFF.

The V gene is TRBV7-9, the J gene TRBJ1-5, with a weak D call TRBD1 (6 bases). The V gene lost 5 bases and the J gene lost 3 bases, with 11 bases spanning the gap. This CDR3 comprises 14 residues. Germline V lookup: CDR1 SEHNR, CDR2 FQNEAQ (reference sequence). This CDR3 reads CASSPTGSNQPQHF. In nucleotides, the CDR3 is TGTGCCAGCAGCCCCACAGGGTCCAATCAGCCCCAGCATTTT.

In its sample, this clone was seen a few times. The chain links TRBV3-1 (or the pseudogene TRBV3-2) to TRBJ2-7; weak D call: TRBD1 (5 bases). V was cut by 3 bases and J by 3 bases, with 12 bases left in between. The CDR3 is 14 residues long. The germline V gene has CDR1 LGHDT and CDR2 YNNKEL (reference sequence). The CDR3 here is CASSHQRGGYEQYF. CDR3 DNA: TGTGCCAGCAGCCATCAAAGGGGCGGCTACGAGCAGTACTTC.

This clone has more than one count but fewer than ten. The J gene is TRBJ2-2, the V gene TRBV9, with TRBD2 matching over 8 bases. The CDR3 spans 16 residues. CDR1 is SGDLS, CDR2 YYNGEE, per germline. J was trimmed by 5 bases and V by 0 bases; bases with no gene match: 6. Here the CDR3 reads CASSVGVTSVTGELFF. CDR3 nucleotide sequence: TGTGCCAGCAGCGTAGGTGTGACTAGCGTTACCGGGGAGCTGTTTTTT.

The chain has TRBV7-6 and TRBJ1-5; D is ambiguous. V gave up 5 bases and J gave up 1 base, with 15 bases separating them. From germline, CDR1 is SGHVS and CDR2 FNYEAQ. The CDR3 is made up of 16 amino acids. CDR3 protein: CASSPRTRGSNQPQHF. The CDR3 DNA reads TGTGCCAGCAGCCCGCGGACGCGGGGAAGCAATCAGCCCCAGCATTTT.

A single count supports this clone. The chain employs TRBV7-2 and TRBJ2-3; D is possibly TRBD1 (6 bases). Trimming shortened V by 1 base and J by 1 base, and 15 bases separated the two germline ends. Germline V gene sequence: CDR1 SGHTA, CDR2 FQGNSA. This CDR3 is 17 amino acids long. The CDR3 reads CASSLEPGQLGTDTQYF. CDR3 coding DNA: TGTGCCAGCAGCTTAGAACCAGGACAGTTGGGCACAGATACGCAGTATTTT.

V usage is TRBV27 and J usage is TRBJ2-7, with 7 nucleotides matching TRBD1. Trimming at V came to 0 bases and at J to 1 base, leaving 6 bases not matched to a gene. The CDR3 has 16 residues. Germline CDR1 and CDR2: MNHEY and SMNVEV (reference sequence). The CDR3 protein is CASSLSRQGLSYEQYF. The CDR3 region has the DNA TGTGCCAGCAGTTTATCGAGACAGGGATTGTCCTACGAGCAGTACTTC.

This chain connects TRBV6-5 to TRBJ1-4; TRBD1 matches at 9 bases. CDR1 is MNHEY, CDR2 SVGAGI, per germline. The CDR3 runs to 15 residues. V lost 4 bases to trimming and J lost 2 bases; unmatched junction nucleotides: 2. The CDR3 DNA follows: TGTGCCAGCAGTTCACAGGGGGCCACTAATGAAAAACTGTTTTTT. It yields the protein CASSSQGATNEKLFF.

This chain joins TRBV9 and TRBJ2-5; TRBD1 matches at 11 bases. This CDR3 is 15 amino acids long. Trimming took 4 bases from V and 5 from J; bases not matched to a gene: 7. The germline CDR1 and CDR2 sequences are SGDLS and YYNGEE. The CDR3 loop reads CASSPAGTGGETQYF. CDR3 in DNA: TGTGCCAGCAGCCCAGCAGGGACAGGGGGGGAGACCCAGTACTTC.

The gene calls are TRBV7-3 and TRBJ2-5, with 7 bases aligning to TRBD2. The CDR3 sequence is 14 residues long. Looked up from germline, CDR1 is SGHTA and CDR2 is FQGTGA. The junction had 10 bases not matched to a gene; V was cut back by 7 bases and J by 5 bases. CDR3 in amino acids: CASTPRRGSETQYF. The CDR3 DNA reads TGTGCCAGCACCCCCCGGCGCGGGAGCGAGACCCAGTACTTC. Filled out from reference TRBV7-3 and TRBJ2-5, the complete variable domain reads GAGVSQTPSNKVTEKGKYVELRCDPISGHTALYWYRQSLGQGPEFLIYFQGTGAADDSGLPNDRFFAVRPEGSVSTLKIQRTERGDSAVYLCASTPRRGSETQYFGPGTRLLVL.

The chain links TRBV27 to TRBJ2-7; 10 nucleotides align to TRBD2. The CDR3 consists of 16 residues. The germline V gene has CDR1 MNHEY and CDR2 SMNVEV (reference sequence). V was pared by 1 base and J by 5 bases, with 8 bases of the junction left unmatched. This CDR3 is CASSLYTSGTSNEQYF. The CDR3 DNA follows: TGTGCCAGCAGTTTATATACTAGCGGGACGTCTAACGAGCAGTACTTC.